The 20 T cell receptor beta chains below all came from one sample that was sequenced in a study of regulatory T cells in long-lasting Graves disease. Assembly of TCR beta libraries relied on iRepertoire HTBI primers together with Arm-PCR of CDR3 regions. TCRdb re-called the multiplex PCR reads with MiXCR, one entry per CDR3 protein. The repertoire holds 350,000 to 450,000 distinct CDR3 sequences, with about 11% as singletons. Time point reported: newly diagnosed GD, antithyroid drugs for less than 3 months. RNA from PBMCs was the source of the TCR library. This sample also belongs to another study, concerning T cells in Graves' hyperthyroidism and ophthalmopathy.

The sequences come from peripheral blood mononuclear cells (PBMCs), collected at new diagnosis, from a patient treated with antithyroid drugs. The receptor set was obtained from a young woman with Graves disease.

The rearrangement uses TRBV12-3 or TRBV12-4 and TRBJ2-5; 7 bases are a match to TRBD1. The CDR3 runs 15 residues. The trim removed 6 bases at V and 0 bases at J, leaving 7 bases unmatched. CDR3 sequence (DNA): TGTGCCAGCAGCTCCCGACAGGGATACCAAGAGACCCAGTACTTC. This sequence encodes CASSSRQGYQETQYF.

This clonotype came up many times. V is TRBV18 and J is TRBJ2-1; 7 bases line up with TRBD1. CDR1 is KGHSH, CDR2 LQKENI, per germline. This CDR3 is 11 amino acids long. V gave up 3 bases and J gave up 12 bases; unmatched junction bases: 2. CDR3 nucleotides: TGTGCCAGCTCACCTCGGGACAGGCAGTTCTTC. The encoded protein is CASSPRDRQFF.

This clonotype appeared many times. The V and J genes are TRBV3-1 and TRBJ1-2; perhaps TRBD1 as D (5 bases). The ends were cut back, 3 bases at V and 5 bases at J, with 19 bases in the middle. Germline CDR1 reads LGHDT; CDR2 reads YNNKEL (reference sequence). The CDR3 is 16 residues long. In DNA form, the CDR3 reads TGTGCCAGCAGCCACATTGGCCGGGGGGTCTTATATGGCTACACCTTC. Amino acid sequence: CASSHIGRGVLYGYTF.

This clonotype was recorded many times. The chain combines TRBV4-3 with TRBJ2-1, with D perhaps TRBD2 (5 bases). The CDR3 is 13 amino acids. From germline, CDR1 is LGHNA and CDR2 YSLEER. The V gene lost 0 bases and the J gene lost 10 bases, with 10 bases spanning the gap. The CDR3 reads CASSQDGLREQFF. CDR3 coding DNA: TGCGCCAGCAGCCAAGACGGACTGCGGGAGCAGTTCTTC.

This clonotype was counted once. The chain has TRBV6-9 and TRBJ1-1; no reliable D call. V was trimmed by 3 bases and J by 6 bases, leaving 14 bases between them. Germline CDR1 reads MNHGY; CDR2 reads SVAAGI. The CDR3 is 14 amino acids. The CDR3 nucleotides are TGTGCCAGCAGTTACTCCCCGGGCGACGCTGAAGCTTTCTTT. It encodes CASSYSPGDAEAFF.

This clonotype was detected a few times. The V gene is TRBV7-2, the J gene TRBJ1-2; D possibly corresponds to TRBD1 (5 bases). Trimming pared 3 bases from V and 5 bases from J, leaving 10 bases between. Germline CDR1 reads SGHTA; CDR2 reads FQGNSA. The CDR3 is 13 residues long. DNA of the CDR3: TGTGCCAGCAGCTTCCAGGGCGGATATGGCTACACCTTC. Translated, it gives CASSFQGGYGYTF.

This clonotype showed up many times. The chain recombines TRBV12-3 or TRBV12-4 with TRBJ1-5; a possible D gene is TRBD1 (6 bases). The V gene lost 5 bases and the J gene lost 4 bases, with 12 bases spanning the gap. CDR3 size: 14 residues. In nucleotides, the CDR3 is TGTGCCAGCAGTCAGGGGCAGACTAATCAGCCCCAGCATTTT. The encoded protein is CASSQGQTNQPQHF.

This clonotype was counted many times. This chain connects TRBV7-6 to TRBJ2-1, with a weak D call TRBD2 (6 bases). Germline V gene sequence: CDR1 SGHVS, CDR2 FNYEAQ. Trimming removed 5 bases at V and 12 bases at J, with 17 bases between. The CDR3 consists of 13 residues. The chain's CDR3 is CASSTGLSTVQFF. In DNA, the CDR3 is TGTGCCAGCAGCACGGGACTTTCGACCGTGCAGTTCTTC.

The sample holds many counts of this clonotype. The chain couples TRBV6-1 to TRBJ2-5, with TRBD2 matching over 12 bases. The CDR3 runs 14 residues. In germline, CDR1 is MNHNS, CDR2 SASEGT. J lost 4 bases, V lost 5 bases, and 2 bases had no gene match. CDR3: CASSTGLAGETQYF. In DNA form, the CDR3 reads TGTGCCAGCAGTACGGGACTAGCGGGAGAGACCCAGTACTTC.

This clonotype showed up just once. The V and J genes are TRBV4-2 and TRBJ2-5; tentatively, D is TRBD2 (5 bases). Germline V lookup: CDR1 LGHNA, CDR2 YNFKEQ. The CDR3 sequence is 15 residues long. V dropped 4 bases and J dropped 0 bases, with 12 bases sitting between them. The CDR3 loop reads CASSPKRSHQETQYF. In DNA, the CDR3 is TGTGCCAGCAGCCCGAAGCGGAGCCACCAAGAGACCCAGTACTTC.

The CDR3 sequence: CASSLTVFPDTQYF. CDR3 coding DNA: TGCGCCAGCAGCTTGACGGTTTTTCCAGATACGCAGTATTTT. The chain carries TRBV5-1 and TRBJ2-3; no clear D gene. The germline V gene encodes CDR1 SGHRS and CDR2 YFSETQ. This CDR3 is built from 14 residues. V was trimmed by 1 base and J by 4 bases, leaving 10 bases between them.

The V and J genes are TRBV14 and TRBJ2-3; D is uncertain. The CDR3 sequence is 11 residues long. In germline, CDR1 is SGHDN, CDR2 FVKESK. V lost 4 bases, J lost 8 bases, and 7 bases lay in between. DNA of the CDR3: TGTGCCAGCAGCCCCCCGGGTACGCAGTATTTT. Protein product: CASSPPGTQYF.

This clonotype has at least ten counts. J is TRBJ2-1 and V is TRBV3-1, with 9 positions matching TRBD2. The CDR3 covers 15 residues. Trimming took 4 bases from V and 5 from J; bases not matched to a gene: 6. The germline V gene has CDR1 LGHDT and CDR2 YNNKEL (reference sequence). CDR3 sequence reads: CASSRVERGDNEQFF. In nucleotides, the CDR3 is TGTGCCAGCAGCCGAGTGGAGCGGGGGGACAATGAGCAGTTCTTC.

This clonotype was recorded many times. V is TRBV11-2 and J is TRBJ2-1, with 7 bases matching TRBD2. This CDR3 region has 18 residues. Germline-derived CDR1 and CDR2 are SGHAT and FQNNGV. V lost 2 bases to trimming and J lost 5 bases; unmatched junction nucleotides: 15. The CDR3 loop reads CASSLLPTSKKWNNEQFF. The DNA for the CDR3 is TGTGCCAGCAGCTTATTGCCGACTAGCAAGAAATGGAACAATGAGCAGTTCTTC.

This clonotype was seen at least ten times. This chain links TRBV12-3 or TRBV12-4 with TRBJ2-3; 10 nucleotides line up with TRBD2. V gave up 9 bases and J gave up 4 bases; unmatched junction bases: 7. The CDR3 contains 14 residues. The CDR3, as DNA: TGTGCCAGTGCTAGCGGGAGTCGATCAGATACGCAGTATTTT. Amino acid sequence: CASASGSRSDTQYF.

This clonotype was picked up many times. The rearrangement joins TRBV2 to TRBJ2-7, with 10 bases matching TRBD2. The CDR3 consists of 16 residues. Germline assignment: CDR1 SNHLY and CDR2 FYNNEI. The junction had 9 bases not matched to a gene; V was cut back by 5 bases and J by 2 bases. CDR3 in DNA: TGTGCCAGCAGTCACCCGGTCGGACTAGCGGCCTACGAGCAGTACGTC. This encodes CASSHPVGLAAYEQYV.

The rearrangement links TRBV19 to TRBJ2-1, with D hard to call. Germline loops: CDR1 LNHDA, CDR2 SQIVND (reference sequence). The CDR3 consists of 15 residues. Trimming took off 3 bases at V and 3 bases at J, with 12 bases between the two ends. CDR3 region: CASSMRLTNYNEQFF. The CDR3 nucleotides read TGTGCCAGTAGTATGAGGCTCACTAACTACAATGAGCAGTTCTTC.

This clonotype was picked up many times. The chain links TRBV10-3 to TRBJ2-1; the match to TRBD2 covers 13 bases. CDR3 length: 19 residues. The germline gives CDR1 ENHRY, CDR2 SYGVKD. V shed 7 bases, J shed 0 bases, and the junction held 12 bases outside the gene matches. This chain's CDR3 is CAIMQAGTSGVSSYNEQFF. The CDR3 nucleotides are TGTGCCATCATGCAAGCCGGGACTAGCGGGGTGAGCTCCTACAATGAGCAGTTCTTC.

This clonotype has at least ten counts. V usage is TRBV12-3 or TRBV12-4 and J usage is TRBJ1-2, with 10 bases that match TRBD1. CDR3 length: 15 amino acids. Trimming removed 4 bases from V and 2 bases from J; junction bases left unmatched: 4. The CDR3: CASSSPGQGNYGYTF. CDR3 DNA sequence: TGTGCCAGCAGTTCTCCGGGACAGGGGAACTATGGCTACACCTTC.

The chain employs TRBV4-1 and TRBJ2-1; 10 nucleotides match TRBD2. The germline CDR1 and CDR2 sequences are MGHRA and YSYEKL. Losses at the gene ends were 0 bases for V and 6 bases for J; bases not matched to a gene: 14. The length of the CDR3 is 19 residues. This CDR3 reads CASSQDRTSGYTKGNEQFF. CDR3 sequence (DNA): TGCGCCAGCAGCCAAGACCGGACTAGCGGCTACACTAAGGGCAATGAGCAGTTCTTC.